Below are 8 T cell receptor beta chains sequenced from a single sample in a study of shared clonotypes between healthy human individuals. Naive CD8 cells comprised CD45RO-negative, CCR7-positively selected cells, excluding terminally differentiated effector memory CD45RA+ cells. TCRdb keeps only in-frame clones here, not all; method: immunoSEQ multiplex PCR. The data show approximately 1.9 million clones, approximately 92% seen once. The material sequenced was naive CD8+ T cells from PBMCs. Receptors originate from a man aged 18-30 years in good health. Some clones in this sample may be carry-over from other donors' samples.

This clone was observed once. The same CDR3 also results from other DNA sequences found in this sample. The rearrangement links TRBV27 to TRBJ2-1; D call uncertain. V lost 0 bases to trimming and J lost 6 bases, with 6 bases between them. This CDR3 comprises 13 residues. Per the germline V gene, CDR1 is MNHEY and CDR2 is SMNVEV (reference sequence). The CDR3 is CASSLSGPNEQFF. Written as DNA, the CDR3 is TGTGCCAGCAGTTTATCCGGCCCCAATGAGCAGTTCTTC.

Concerning this clone itself: This sample also contains other DNA sequences that code for the same CDR3. The J gene is TRBJ1-2, the V gene TRBV11-2; D gene ambiguous. CDR3 length: 13 residues. Germline lookup yields CDR1 SGHAT and CDR2 FQNNGV. Trimming removed 5 bases from V and 5 bases from J, with 12 bases in between. CDR3 DNA sequence: TGTGCCAGCAGCCCGGGCACCGGTTATGGCTACACCTTC. As protein: CASSPGTGYGYTF. Full variable domain (missing parts from reference TRBV11-2 and TRBJ1-2): EAGVAQSPRYKIIEKRQSVAFWCNPISGHATLYWYQQILGQGPKLLIQFQNNGVVDDSQLPKDRFSAERLKGVDSTLKIQPAKLEDSAVYLCASSPGTGYGYTFGSGTRLTVV.

This chain links TRBV27 with TRBJ2-7; D is uncertain. The CDR3 runs 12 residues. Trimming pared 9 bases from V and 5 bases from J, leaving 14 bases between. Looked up from germline, CDR1 is MNHEY and CDR2 is SMNVEV (reference sequence). The CDR3 DNA follows: TGTGCCAGTGGGGATGTTACCCACGAGCAGTACTTC. It specifies CASGDVTHEQYF.

This clone occurred once. This chain uses TRBV18 with TRBJ2-3; possibly TRBD2 for D (5 bases). This CDR3 comprises 18 residues. V lost 1 base to trimming and J lost 0 bases, with 17 bases between them. The V gene's germline CDR1 is KGHSH and CDR2 LQKENI. The CDR3 DNA reads as TGTGCCAGCTCACCACGGAGGTCCTCAAAAAATAGCACAGATACGCAGTATTTT. This codes for CASSPRRSSKNSTDTQYF.

The rearrangement links TRBV27 to TRBJ2-3; D is undetermined. Germline assignment: CDR1 MNHEY and CDR2 SMNVEV (reference sequence). The CDR3 runs 15 residues. V lost 3 bases and J 0 bases, leaving 10 bases between the germline ends. The CDR3 DNA follows: TGTGCCAGCAGTTTGTACAAAACTAGCACAGATACGCAGTATTTT. This gives the protein CASSLYKTSTDTQYF.

V and J are TRBV11-2 and TRBJ2-7, with D possibly matching TRBD2 (6 bases). This CDR3 is 19 amino acids long. CDR1 is SGHAT and CDR2 is FQNNGV in the germline V gene. Trimming took off 1 base at V and 0 bases at J, with 22 bases between the two ends. The CDR3 loop reads CASSLAPGVGPYSSYEQYF. In DNA, the CDR3 is TGTGCCAGCAGCTTAGCTCCGGGAGTTGGGCCCTACAGCTCCTACGAGCAGTACTTC. Full variable domain (remainder filled in from reference TRBV11-2 and TRBJ2-7): EAGVAQSPRYKIIEKRQSVAFWCNPISGHATLYWYQQILGQGPKLLIQFQNNGVVDDSQLPKDRFSAERLKGVDSTLKIQPAKLEDSAVYLCASSLAPGVGPYSSYEQYFGPGTRLTVT.

The chain carries TRBV7-6 and TRBJ1-2, with a tentative D call TRBD1 (6 bases). Germline values: CDR1 SGHVS, CDR2 FNYEAQ. V was shortened by 5 bases and J by 3 bases, with 13 bases between the two germline ends. The CDR3 spans 14 residues. This CDR3 is CASSPGTTYYGYTF. CDR3 sequence (DNA): TGTGCCAGCAGCCCGGGGACAACCTACTATGGCTACACCTTC.

This clone was picked up one time. The V gene is TRBV29-1, the J gene TRBJ2-1; D unclear. V lost 1 base to trimming and J lost 1 base, with 11 bases between them. This CDR3 has 15 amino acids. Germline V lookup: CDR1 SQVTM, CDR2 ANQGSEA. In nucleotides, the CDR3 is TGCAGCGTTGAAGGAGCCAGAGAGTCCTACAATGAGCAGTTCTTC. Translation gives CSVEGARESYNEQFF.